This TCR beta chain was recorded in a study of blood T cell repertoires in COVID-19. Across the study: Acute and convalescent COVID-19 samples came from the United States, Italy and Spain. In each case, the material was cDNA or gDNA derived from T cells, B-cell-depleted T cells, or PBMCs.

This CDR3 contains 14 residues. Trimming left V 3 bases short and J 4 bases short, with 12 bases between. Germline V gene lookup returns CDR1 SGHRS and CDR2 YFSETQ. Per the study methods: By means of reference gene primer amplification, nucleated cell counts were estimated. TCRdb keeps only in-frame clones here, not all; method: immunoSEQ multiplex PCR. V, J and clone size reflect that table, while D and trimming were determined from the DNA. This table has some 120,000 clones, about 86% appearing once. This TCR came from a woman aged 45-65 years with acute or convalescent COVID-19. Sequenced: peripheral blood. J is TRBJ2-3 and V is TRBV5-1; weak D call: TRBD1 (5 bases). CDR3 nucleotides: TGCGCCAGCAGCTCCCAGTGGGGCGCAGATACGCAGTATTTT. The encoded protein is CASSSQWGADTQYF.